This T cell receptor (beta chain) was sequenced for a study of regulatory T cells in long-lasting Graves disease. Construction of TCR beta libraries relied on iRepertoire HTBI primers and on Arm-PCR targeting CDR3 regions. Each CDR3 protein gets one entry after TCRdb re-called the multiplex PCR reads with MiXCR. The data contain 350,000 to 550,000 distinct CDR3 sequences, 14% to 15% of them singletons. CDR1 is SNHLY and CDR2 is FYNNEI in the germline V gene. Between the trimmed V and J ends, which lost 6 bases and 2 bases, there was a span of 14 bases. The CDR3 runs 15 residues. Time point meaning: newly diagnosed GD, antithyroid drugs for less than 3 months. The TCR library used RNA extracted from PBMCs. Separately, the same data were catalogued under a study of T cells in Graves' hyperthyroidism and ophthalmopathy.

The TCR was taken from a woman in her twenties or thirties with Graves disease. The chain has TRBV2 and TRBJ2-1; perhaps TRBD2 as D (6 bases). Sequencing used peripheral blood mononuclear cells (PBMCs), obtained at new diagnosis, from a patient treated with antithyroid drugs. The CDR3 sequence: CASRVSEGTYNEQFF. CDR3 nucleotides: TGTGCCAGCAGGGTATCGGAGGGGACCTACAATGAGCAGTTCTTC. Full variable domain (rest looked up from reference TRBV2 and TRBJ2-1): EPEVTQTPSHQVTQMGQEVILRCVPISNHLYFYWYRQILGQKVEFLVSFYNNEISEKSEIFDDQFSVERPDGSNFTLKIRSTKLEDSAMYFCASRVSEGTYNEQFFGPGTRLTVL.